This T cell receptor (beta chain) was sequenced for a study of OX40 agonist ivuxolimab in advanced cancers. About the investigation overall: The costimulatory receptor OX40 (CD134) was targeted by ivuxolimab, a fully human IgG2 agonistic monoclonal antibody. Intravenous ivuxolimab was administered to patients every 2 weeks at six dose levels: 0.01, 0.1, 0.3, 1.5, 3 and 10 mg/kg. Of the roughly 53 patients in dose escalation, some 19 had hepatocellular carcinoma, some 15 had melanoma, 9 had renal cell carcinoma and 9 had head and neck cancer. In the dose-escalation cohort, nearly 85% of patients were male, and the mean age was approximately 60 years with a range of roughly 20 to 80. Prior anti-PD-1, anti-PD-L1 or anti-CTLA-4 therapy was permitted, and checkpoint inhibitors had been received by 40% to 50% of dose-escalation patients. Three dose-escalation patients achieved partial responses, one with hepatocellular carcinoma and two with cutaneous melanoma. Peripheral TCRbeta sequencing was intended to test whether TCR sequence diversity was altered and clonal T-cell expansion was caused by ivuxolimab. The paper covers the monotherapy dose-escalation part of the phase I ivuxolimab trial, which included N ≈ 50 patients. Overall results and qualifications from the work: Which antigens the clonally expanded peripheral T cells were specific for was not determined. Partial responders in the 0.1-3.0 mg/kg groups had among the lowest normalized peripheral clonal expansion, especially among CD8+ T cells. Low levels of normalized T-cell clonal expansion were also seen in some patients who did not respond. After ivuxolimab, CD8+ T cells had more expanded clones than CD4+ T cells on average. Clonal expansion of both CD4+ and CD8+ blood T cells was observed from baseline to week 6 at doses 0.1 to 3.0 mg/kg.

Patients with a history of autoimmune disease or receiving systemic immunosuppression were excluded from the trial. In every dose cohort, peripheral blood was drawn for TCR sequencing at baseline, cycle 4 day 1, and cycle 7 day 1. The samples were taken from a phase I, first-in-human, multicenter, open-label dose-escalation trial of ivuxolimab. Adults with locally advanced or metastatic head and neck squamous cell, hepatocellular, melanoma or renal cell carcinoma were enrolled in the trial. CD4+ and CD8+ T cells were sorted separately from peripheral blood before TCR sequencing. Genomic DNA was isolated from the sorted cells so that the TCRbeta CDR3 region could be sequenced. The immunoSEQ Assay was used for sequencing of TCRbeta CDR3 regions. Sourced from immuneACCESS, this table was stored by TCRdb with only in-frame sequences that have V and J called. A share of the clones is absent; for the studies checked, an unresolved V gene accounts for under half, and the remainder has no known explanation. The sample table contains roughly 92,000 clones; only one count was recorded for roughly nine tenths of them. The ten top clones hold roughly 3.5% of the sample.

Spanning cysteine to phenylalanine, the CDR3 consists of 14 amino acids. Only the CDR3 DNA stays, 42 bases, in frame from base 1. From the germline V gene, CDR1 is SNHLY and CDR2 is FYNNEI. The V and J ends are trimmed by 6 bases and 1 base, leaving 13 bases between them. With respect to this clone: Its antigen has not been determined. Per-nucleotide qualities are absent, and no much larger clonotype sits a single base away.

This sequence was found in an adult with an advanced solid tumor such as melanoma, head and neck, liver or kidney cancer. This material consisted of CD4+ or CD8+ T cells sorted from blood, taken in a trial of the OX40 agonist ivuxolimab. Recombination joined TRBV2 with TRBJ2-7; the D segment cannot be called with confidence. The CDR3 reads CASRAVANSYEQYF. The DNA sequence follows: TGTGCCAGCAGGGCGGTTGCTAATTCCTACGAGCAGTACTTC.